Listed here are 19 T cell receptor beta chains from one sample, sequenced in a study of cytomegalovirus exposure and HLA in healthy donors. A multiplex PCR was run with 60 Vbeta primers and 13 Jbeta primers. TCRdb's copy holds only in-frame clones and misses some; the assay was immunoSEQ multiplex PCR. The sample records more than 110,000 clones, less than 10% being singletons. The sample comprised PBMCs. Receptors were obtained from a man aged 50-59 years in good health and CMV-seronegative.

This clone was counted only a few times. This rearrangement joins TRBV27 to TRBJ1-2, with TRBD1 as a possible D gene (5 bases). The CDR3 length is 15 residues. The V gene's germline CDR1 is MNHEY and CDR2 SMNVEV (reference sequence). Trimming shortened V by 0 bases and J by 0 bases, and 8 bases separated the two germline ends. CDR3 sequence (DNA): TGTGCCAGCAGTTTATCGGGGGGAGCTAACTATGGCTACACCTTC. Translation: CASSLSGGANYGYTF.

This clone was seen a handful of times. V is TRBV7-6 and J is TRBJ2-7; 7 bases align to TRBD2. V dropped 4 bases and J dropped 1; count of bases not matched to a gene: 13. In germline, CDR1 is SGHVS, CDR2 FNYEAQ. This CDR3 region has 17 residues. In DNA form, the CDR3 reads TGTGCCAGCAGCTCTACTACACGACTAGCATTTTCCTACGAGCAGTACTTC. Its translation is CASSSTTRLAFSYEQYF.

The V and J genes are TRBV5-6 and TRBJ1-6; a weak D match, TRBD1 (6 bases). Looked up from germline, CDR1 is SGHDT and CDR2 is YYEEEE. The CDR3 contains 16 residues. Trimming left V 0 bases short and J 7 bases short, with 14 bases between. Here the CDR3 DNA reads TGTGCCAGCAGCTTGGCTGGGGGCAATCGGAATTCACCCCTCCACTTT. This encodes CASSLAGGNRNSPLHF.

The chain couples TRBV18 to TRBJ1-5; 9 bases agree with TRBD1. Germline CDR1 KGHSH, CDR2 LQKENI. This CDR3 has 16 amino acids. Germline trimming cut 5 bases from V and 1 base from J; bases unmatched to any gene: 6. The CDR3 reads CASSFDRGMSNQPQHF. The CDR3 coding sequence is TGTGCCAGCTCATTCGACAGGGGGATGAGCAATCAGCCCCAGCATTTT. Full variable domain (missing parts from reference TRBV18 and TRBJ1-5): NAGVMQNPRHLVRRRGQEARLRCSPMKGHSHVYWYRQLPEEGLKFMVYLQKENIIDESGMPKERFSAEFPKEGPSILRIQQVVRGDSAAYFCASSFDRGMSNQPQHFGDGTRLSIL.

This clone was picked up a small number of times. Here the CDR3 reads CASSTGGGAGSYEQYF. CDR3 sequence (DNA): TGTGCCAGCAGCACGGGGGGGGGTGCGGGCTCCTACGAGCAGTACTTC. V and J are TRBV11-2 and TRBJ2-7; 8 bases are shared with TRBD2. Trimming removed 5 bases from V and 0 bases from J; junction bases left unmatched: 9. In germline, CDR1 is SGHAT, CDR2 FQNNGV. The CDR3 covers 16 residues. Together with reference TRBV11-2 and TRBJ2-7, the CDR3 gives the full variable domain: EAGVAQSPRYKIIEKRQSVAFWCNPISGHATLYWYQQILGQGPKLLIQFQNNGVVDDSQLPKDRFSAERLKGVDSTLKIQPAKLEDSAVYLCASSTGGGAGSYEQYFGPGTRLTVT.

The chain uses TRBV7-2 and TRBJ1-5; TRBD1 aligns across 8 bases. The V and J ends lost 8 bases and 4 bases, in that order; junction bases with no gene match: 7. This CDR3 spans 14 amino acids. Germline CDR1 reads SGHTA; CDR2 reads FQGNSA. CDR3 bases: TGTGCCAGCTGCTACGACAGGGGTAATCAGCCCCAGCATTTT. It translates to CASCYDRGNQPQHF.

The rearrangement links TRBV5-6 to TRBJ2-7; 9 bases match TRBD2. The V gene's germline CDR1 is SGHDT and CDR2 YYEEEE. CDR3 size: 14 residues. The V gene end was trimmed by 2 bases and the J gene end by 6 bases; junction bases not matched to a gene: 6. The CDR3 DNA is TGTGCCAGCAGCTTCGGCGGGAGGGCGCCCGAGCAGTACTTC. Translation: CASSFGGRAPEQYF.

This clone was found a few times. The chain joins TRBV30 to TRBJ1-1; no clear D gene. The CDR3 has 13 residues. The germline CDR1 and CDR2 sequences are GTSNPN and SVGIG (reference sequence). The V end was cut by 2 bases, the J end by 1 base, with 8 bases between. As DNA, the CDR3 is TGTGCCTGGAGTCCTCTAGCGAACACTGAAGCTTTCTTT. Its translation is CAWSPLANTEAFF.

In this sample, this clone turned up a few times. This chain links TRBV5-1 with TRBJ1-1; 10 bases match TRBD1. Germline CDR1 reads SGHRS; CDR2 reads YFSETQ. The CDR3 sequence is 15 residues long. V lost 0 bases to trimming and J lost 3 bases; unmatched junction nucleotides: 2. DNA of the CDR3: TGCGCCAGCAGCTTGGACGGGACAGGGGACACTGAAGCTTTCTTT. This translates into CASSLDGTGDTEAFF.

This clone was counted only a few times. The genes are TRBV6-5 and TRBJ1-2; the D is unclear. The CDR3 runs 13 residues. V lost 5 bases to trimming and J lost 5 bases, with 12 bases between them. The germline CDR1 and CDR2 sequences are MNHEY and SVGAGI. CDR3 nucleotides: TGTGCCAGCAGTAAAAGGACTGGATATGGCTACACCTTC. Residues: CASSKRTGYGYTF.

The V gene is TRBV12-5, the J gene TRBJ2-7; D is possibly TRBD1 (6 bases). V shed 2 bases and J shed 2 bases, with 13 bases lying between them. CDR3 length: 15 amino acids. Germline assignment: CDR1 LGHNT and CDR2 FRNRAP. The CDR3 DNA reads TGTGCTAGTGGTTTGATACAGGGAAGAGCCTACGAGCAGTACTTC. The encoded protein is CASGLIQGRAYEQYF.

V usage is TRBV27 and J usage is TRBJ2-5, with TRBD2 matching over 8 bases. The CDR3 runs to 17 residues. Germline V gene lookup returns CDR1 MNHEY and CDR2 SMNVEV (reference sequence). V shed 3 bases, J shed 4 bases, and the junction held 13 bases outside the gene matches. The CDR3 region is CASSFYQLAGTLETQYF. CDR3 bases: TGTGCCAGCAGTTTCTACCAGCTAGCGGGCACCCTAGAGACCCAGTACTTC.

The chain joins TRBV6-5 to TRBJ1-3; D might be TRBD1 (5 bases). Trimming took 5 bases from V and 3 from J, leaving 8 bases between them. CDR1 is MNHEY, CDR2 SVGAGI, per germline. The CDR3 is 13 residues long. The CDR3 is CASSTGDGNTIYF. CDR3 sequence (DNA): TGTGCCAGCAGTACAGGCGATGGAAACACCATATATTTT.

This rearrangement joins TRBV30 to TRBJ2-3; D gene unclear. Between the trimmed V and J ends, which lost 2 bases and 3 bases, there was a span of 18 bases. Germline V lookup: CDR1 GTSNPN, CDR2 SVGIG (reference sequence). This CDR3 has 16 amino acids. The CDR3 region is CAWSLSLRALTDTQYF. The CDR3 bases are TGTGCCTGGAGTCTCTCCCTCCGAGCCCTGACAGATACGCAGTATTTT.

The chain links TRBV23-1 to TRBJ2-5; D might be TRBD2 (7 bases). TRBV23-1 is an ORF, with its function uncertain. V was cut by 3 bases and J by 1 base, with 21 bases left in between. The CDR3 has 18 amino acids. CDR3 sequence reads: CASSHVGLGGGGQETQYF. DNA for the CDR3: TGCGCCAGCAGTCATGTCGGTCTGGGAGGGGGAGGCCAAGAGACCCAGTACTTC.

The rearrangement links TRBV30 to TRBJ1-1; tentative D call: TRBD1 (5 bases). Trimming pared 4 bases from V and 0 bases from J, leaving 12 bases between. This CDR3 spans 14 amino acids. Germline CDR1 and CDR2: GTSNPN and SVGIG (reference sequence). CDR3 region: CAWNGHSMNTEAFF. For the CDR3, the DNA is TGTGCCTGGAATGGACACTCGATGAACACTGAAGCTTTCTTT.

The genes are TRBV19 and TRBJ2-5; 8 bases are shared with TRBD1. After removal of 3 bases from V and 13 bases from J, the junction contained 10 bases not matched to a gene. Per the germline V gene, CDR1 is LNHDA and CDR2 is SQIVND (reference sequence). This CDR3 contains 13 residues. In nucleotides, the CDR3 is TGTGCCAGTAGTATTGCTGGACAGGGAACTCTGTACTTC. Encoded protein: CASSIAGQGTLYF.

This clone was observed a single time. The chain uses TRBV7-2 and TRBJ1-5; no clear D gene. Trimming pared 1 base from V and 3 bases from J, leaving 10 bases between. The CDR3 spans 15 residues. The germline CDR1 and CDR2 sequences are SGHTA and FQGNSA. In nucleotides, the CDR3 is TGTGCCAGCAGCTTAGTGCCCCAGGTCAATCAGCCCCAGCATTTT. It is translated as CASSLVPQVNQPQHF.

This rearrangement joins TRBV5-5 to TRBJ1-1, with D perhaps matching TRBD1 (6 bases). Trimming cost V 4 bases and J 3 bases, with 13 bases left between them. In germline, CDR1 is SGHKS, CDR2 YYEKEE (reference sequence). The CDR3 is 14 residues long. CDR3 nucleotides: TGTGCCAGCAGCCCCGGCAGGGGCGACACTGAAGCTTTCTTT. Protein: CASSPGRGDTEAFF. Drawing the rest from reference TRBV5-5 and TRBJ1-1, the complete variable domain is DAGVTQSPTHLIKTRGQQVTLRCSPISGHKSVSWYQQVLGQGPQFIFQYYEKEERGRGNFPDRFSARQFPNYSSELNVNALLLGDSALYLCASSPGRGDTEAFFGQGTRLTVV.